This T cell receptor beta chain was captured by sequencing in a study of neurological immune-mediated disorders. This clonotype was found many times. TCRdb analysed the 5' RACE reads with MiXCR anew, one entry per CDR3 protein. The data show about 38,000 distinct CDR3 sequences, with roughly 10% seen just once and around 4% held by the top ten. The CDR3 covers 15 residues. Germline CDR1 is SGHRS and CDR2 is YFSETQ. V shed 4 bases, J shed 6 bases, and the junction held 8 bases outside the gene matches. Regarding time point: technical triplicate 1. Sequences were obtained from PBMCs. The V gene is TRBV5-1, the J gene TRBJ1-4; 8 bases fit TRBD1. This sequence originates from a man between 60 and 75 years old with HTLV-1-associated myelopathy (HAM/TSP). The DNA of the CDR3 is TGCGCCAGCAGCCCTAACAGGGGGAAGGATGAAAAACTGTTTTTT. Its translation: CASSPNRGKDEKLFF.